This T cell receptor (beta chain) is drawn from a study of CD8 T cells in ankylosing spondylitis. V shed 4 bases and J shed 3 bases, with 3 bases lying between them. The CDR3 covers 11 residues. CDR1 and CDR2 (germline): DFQATT, SNEGSKA (reference sequence). A single record per CDR3 protein comes from TCRdb applying MiXCR to the 5' RACE reads. The sample yields around 120,000 distinct CDR3 sequences, about an eighth seen once. Study-level points and caveats: Certain motif variants had earlier appeared in reactive arthritis synovial fluid and blood. The study looked at matched synovial fluid samples from ankylosing spondylitis patients. Disease-linked clones were reported to be significantly enriched there. Eight highly homologous variants formed a TCR beta motif that appeared characteristic of ankylosing spondylitis blood.

This clonotype was detected many times. Its antigen is undetermined. Sequencing was done on a sample of blood, either unsorted or a sorted T cell fraction (not recorded which). This sequence originates from a female donor with ankylosing spondylitis or in good health (not recorded which). The genes are TRBV20-1 and TRBJ2-2; D is unclear. CDR3 nucleotides: TGCAGTGCTAAAGACACCGGGGAGCTGTTTTTT. Protein sequence: CSAKDTGELFF.